This T cell receptor beta chain comes out of a study of OX40 agonist ivuxolimab in advanced cancers. The investigators sampled blood at baseline, at cycle 4 day 1, and at cycle 7 day 1. The table came from immunoSEQ multiplex PCR; TCRdb's copy has only in-frame clones and leaves some out. The table shows 25,000 or so clones, with approximately 77% occurring only once. V lost 5 bases, J lost 9 bases, and 8 bases lay in between. This CDR3 comprises 12 residues. CDR1 KGHSH and CDR2 LQKENI come from the germline V gene. This clonotype originated in an adult with an advanced solid tumor such as melanoma, head and neck, liver or kidney cancer. Sequencing was performed on CD4+ or CD8+ T cells sorted from blood, taken in a trial of the OX40 agonist ivuxolimab. J is TRBJ1-6 and V is TRBV18, with D hard to call. CDR3 DNA: TGTGCCAGCTCAACGGGGAGTTCACCCCTCCACTTT. Translation: CASSTGSSPLHF.